Each of the 13 T cell receptor beta chains below was sequenced from the same sample in a study of blood T cell repertoires in COVID-19. Sequencing was performed with immunoSEQ multiplex PCR; in TCRdb, only in-frame clones are kept and a portion is missing. The sample lists roughly 70,000 clones, about 80% occurring once. The specimen was peripheral blood. These receptors all stem from a man in his sixties or seventies who had recovered from COVID-19.

The chain carries TRBV6-5 and TRBJ2-2; 7 nucleotides agree with TRBD1. The germline V gene has CDR1 MNHEY and CDR2 SVGAGI. This CDR3 spans 15 amino acids. Germline trimming cut 0 bases from V and 6 bases from J; bases unmatched to any gene: 4. Here the CDR3 DNA reads TGTGCCAGCAGTTACTCGACAGGGCCCGCCGGGGAGCTGTTTTTT. Amino acid sequence: CASSYSTGPAGELFF.

This chain joins TRBV5-1 and TRBJ1-4; tentatively, D is TRBD1 (5 bases). CDR3 length equals 14 residues. V was shortened by 0 bases and J by 4 bases, with 7 bases between the two germline ends. Germline assignment: CDR1 SGHRS and CDR2 YFSETQ. CDR3 region: CASSLEGNNEKLFF. The DNA for the CDR3 is TGCGCCAGCAGCTTGGAGGGGAATAATGAAAAACTGTTTTTT.

This clone occurred many times. This rearrangement joins TRBV27 to TRBJ1-2, with D maybe TRBD1 (6 bases). The V end lost 3 bases, the J end lost 4 bases, and 12 bases lay between the germline ends. Germline V gene sequence: CDR1 MNHEY, CDR2 SMNVEV (reference sequence). This CDR3 is 14 amino acids long. As DNA, the CDR3 is TGTGCCAGCAGTTTTATTTCAGGGGTCTATGGCTACACCTTC. Translated: CASSFISGVYGYTF.

V is TRBV19 and J is TRBJ1-5; 7 bases fit TRBD1. The junction had 11 bases not matched to a gene; V was cut back by 10 bases and J by 8 bases. Germline-derived CDR1 and CDR2 are LNHDA and SQIVND (reference sequence). This CDR3 contains 13 residues. The CDR3 spells CATEGQFGEPQHF. The CDR3 nucleotides read TGTGCCACCGAGGGACAGTTCGGGGAGCCCCAGCATTTT.

V usage is TRBV18 and J usage is TRBJ1-4; 8 bases are shared with TRBD1. The CDR3 covers 14 residues. Germline assignment: CDR1 KGHSH and CDR2 LQKENI. After removal of 2 bases from V and 8 bases from J, the junction contained 4 bases not matched to a gene. The CDR3 protein is CASSPDRGREKLFF. The CDR3 coding sequence is TGTGCCAGCTCACCAGACAGGGGAAGGGAAAAACTGTTTTTT.

This rearrangement joins TRBV6-2 or TRBV6-3 to TRBJ1-4; 8 nucleotides line up with TRBD1. Trimming cost V 0 bases and J 8 bases; bases outside gene matches: 8. CDR3 length: 16 amino acids. CDR1 and CDR2 (germline): MNHEY, SVGEGT. The CDR3 nucleotides are TGTGCCAGCAGTTACTCGGTCCAGGGGGCCGACGAAAAACTGTTTTTT. Translation gives CASSYSVQGADEKLFF.

This clone was detected only a few times. The chain links TRBV6-2 or TRBV6-3 to TRBJ1-4; D is unclear. Germline-derived CDR1 and CDR2 are MNHEY and SVGEGT. With 3 bases removed from V and 7 bases from J, the gap between germline ends came to 18 bases. The CDR3 is made up of 16 amino acids. This CDR3 reads CASSYLQSGFGEKLFF. In nucleotides, the CDR3 is TGTGCCAGCAGTTATCTACAGTCTGGGTTTGGTGAAAAACTGTTTTTT.

The chain joins TRBV9 to TRBJ2-5, with 9 bases fitting TRBD1. In germline, CDR1 is SGDLS, CDR2 YYNGEE. Trimming removed 1 base from V and 5 bases from J; junction bases left unmatched: 6. CDR3 length: 15 amino acids. CDR3 bases: TGTGCCAGCAGCGTAAGGACAGGGGCCGAGGAGACCCAGTACTTC. Protein: CASSVRTGAEETQYF. Based on the CDR3 plus reference TRBV9 and TRBJ2-5, the full variable domain is DSGVTQTPKHLITATGQRVTLRCSPRSGDLSVYWYQQSLDQGLQFLIQYYNGEERAKGNILERFSAQQFPDLHSELNLSSLELGDSALYFCASSVRTGAEETQYFGPGTRLLVL.

The J gene is TRBJ2-2, the V gene TRBV5-1, with D perhaps TRBD2 (5 bases). The CDR3 is 15 amino acids. The V end was cut by 3 bases, the J end by 6 bases, with 15 bases between. CDR1 and CDR2 (germline): SGHRS, YFSETQ. CDR3 DNA: TGCGCCAGCAGCTCCGGACGGGGAACGGCCGGGGAGCTGTTTTTT. Its translation is CASSSGRGTAGELFF.

The V and J genes are TRBV10-2 and TRBJ2-7; 9 positions match TRBD2. This CDR3 is built from 16 residues. Germline CDR1 is WSHSY and CDR2 is SAAADI. After removal of 1 base from V and 7 bases from J, the junction contained 11 bases not matched to a gene. In DNA, the CDR3 is TGCGCCAGCAGTGAGTGGGCGGGAGGGCCGGTGAGGGAGCAGTACTTC. Translating gives CASSEWAGGPVREQYF.

This clone appeared once. J is TRBJ2-3 and V is TRBV5-5, with 9 positions matching TRBD2. Per germline, CDR1 SGHKS and CDR2 YYEKEE (reference sequence). J gave up 0 bases and V 7 bases, and 9 bases lay outside the gene matches. CDR3 length: 16 amino acids. In DNA, the CDR3 is TGTGCCAGCTACCGCCTTAGCGGGGGTAGCACAGATACGCAGTATTTT. This translates into CASYRLSGGSTDTQYF.

The rearrangement links TRBV4-3 to TRBJ2-3; 8 bases align to TRBD2. V gave up 0 bases and J gave up 5 bases; unmatched junction bases: 4. The CDR3 has 15 amino acids. Looked up from germline, CDR1 is LGHNA and CDR2 is YSLEER. The CDR3 loop reads CASSQDARGGDTQYF. The CDR3, as DNA: TGCGCCAGCAGCCAAGATGCTCGGGGGGGAGATACGCAGTATTTT.

This rearrangement joins TRBV5-1 to TRBJ1-2; TRBD1 aligns across 7 bases. J gave up 4 bases and V 7 bases, and 10 bases lay outside the gene matches. Germline values: CDR1 SGHRS, CDR2 YFSETQ. The CDR3 has 14 amino acids. CDR3 coding DNA: TGCGCCAGCCGAACGGACAGGTCTCCCTATGGCTACACCTTC. Protein product: CASRTDRSPYGYTF.